A single sample gave rise to the 28 T cell receptor beta chains below, sequenced in a study of cytomegalovirus exposure and HLA in healthy donors. PCR amplification relied on 60 Vbeta primers (plus 13 Jbeta primers). This table comes from immunoSEQ multiplex PCR, and its TCRdb copy is limited to in-frame clones, with some not included. The sample includes 200,000 or so clones, roughly four fifths of them seen just once. Sequenced input: PBMCs. The receptors come from a woman aged 50 to 65 in good health and CMV-seropositive.

V gene TRBV4-3 combines with J gene TRBJ2-7; a possible D gene is TRBD1 (5 bases). This CDR3 is built from 14 residues. Trimming took off 0 bases at V and 3 bases at J, with 9 bases between the two ends. Germline CDR1 and CDR2: LGHNA and YSLEER. The CDR3 spells CASSQERQGYEQYF. CDR3 in DNA: TGCGCCAGCAGCCAAGAACGGCAGGGCTACGAGCAGTACTTC.

The chain employs TRBV6-5 and TRBJ2-1, with D maybe TRBD1 (6 bases). Germline CDR1 MNHEY, CDR2 SVGAGI. The CDR3 consists of 14 residues. The germline V and J ends were trimmed by 6 bases and 6 bases, with 15 bases remaining between them. The CDR3 is CASRANRDFNEQFF. The CDR3 DNA is TGTGCCAGCAGGGCCAACAGGGATTTCAATGAGCAGTTCTTC.

The chain has TRBV18 and TRBJ1-2, with 9 bases fitting TRBD1. This CDR3 spans 15 amino acids. The germline CDR1 and CDR2 sequences are KGHSH and LQKENI. Losses at the gene ends were 2 bases for V and 6 bases for J; bases not matched to a gene: 7. The CDR3 bases are TGTGCCAGCTCACCAGGGACAGGGAGCGATAATGGCTACACCTTC. It is translated as CASSPGTGSDNGYTF. Full variable domain (outside the CDR3, taken from reference TRBV18 and TRBJ1-2): NAGVMQNPRHLVRRRGQEARLRCSPMKGHSHVYWYRQLPEEGLKFMVYLQKENIIDESGMPKERFSAEFPKEGPSILRIQQVVRGDSAAYFCASSPGTGSDNGYTFGSGTRLTVV.

The chain carries TRBV28 and TRBJ1-4; 9 bases are a match to TRBD1. The germline gives CDR1 MDHEN, CDR2 SYDVKM. With V trimmed by 6 bases and J by 8 bases, 4 bases remained unmatched. The length of the CDR3 is 13 residues. CDR3 coding DNA: TGTGCCAGCAGGGGACAGGGTGGGGAAAAACTGTTTTTT. Translating gives CASRGQGGEKLFF.

The chain links TRBV10-3 to TRBJ2-1, with 9 bases matching TRBD2. The trim removed 2 bases at V and 3 bases at J, leaving 5 bases unmatched. The CDR3 runs to 16 residues. CDR1 ENHRY and CDR2 SYGVKD come from the germline V gene. CDR3 sequence reads: CAISEMAGGFYNEQFF. DNA of the CDR3: TGTGCCATCAGTGAGATGGCGGGGGGGTTCTACAATGAGCAGTTCTTC.

This chain joins TRBV6-1 and TRBJ1-2; possible D gene TRBD1, 6 bases. Germline V gives CDR1 MNHNS, CDR2 SASEGT. The V and J ends lost 1 base and 6 bases respectively, with 12 bases between them. CDR3 length: 14 residues. The CDR3 region is CASSEGGGLNGYTF. CDR3 bases: TGTGCCAGCAGTGAAGGGGGGGGGCTAAATGGCTACACCTTC.

The genes are TRBV7-5 and TRBJ2-5; TRBD2, the D gene given by the table, was not confirmed from the DNA. TRBV7-5 is designated a pseudogene. The length of the CDR3 is 17 residues. CDR3 sequence (DNA): TGTGTCAGAAGCTTAGCGCCGACTAGCGGCTGGGCGGAGACCCAGTACTTC. It encodes CVRSLAPTSGWAETQYF.

The chain is built from TRBV10-3 and TRBJ2-5; D possibly corresponds to TRBD1 (6 bases). Germline values: CDR1 ENHRY, CDR2 SYGVKD. Trimming took 4 bases from V and 9 from J, leaving 18 bases between them. CDR3 size: 14 residues. The CDR3 is CAISALQGQGSQYF. The CDR3 region has the DNA TGTGCCATCAGTGCCCTTCAGGGCCAGGGGTCCCAGTACTTC.

In this sample, this clone turned up a few times. The V gene is TRBV4-3, the J gene TRBJ1-4; possible D gene TRBD1, 5 bases. This CDR3 is built from 15 residues. V was shortened by 0 bases and J by 5 bases, with 10 bases between the two germline ends. Germline-derived CDR1 and CDR2 are LGHNA and YSLEER. CDR3: CASSQEGAENEKLFF. The CDR3 DNA reads as TGCGCCAGCAGCCAAGAAGGGGCTGAAAATGAAAAACTGTTTTTT.

This sequence joins TRBV2 and TRBJ2-7; 10 bases agree with TRBD2. Germline V gene data show CDR1 as SNHLY and CDR2 as FYNNEI. V shed 6 bases, J shed 3 bases, and the junction held 8 bases outside the gene matches. CDR3 length equals 15 residues. The CDR3 sequence is CASRTSGTSVYEQYF. Here the CDR3 DNA reads TGTGCCAGCAGAACTTCGGGGACTAGCGTCTACGAGCAGTACTTC.

The chain couples TRBV23-1 to TRBJ2-2, with a tentative D call TRBD2 (6 bases). TRBV23-1 is designated an ORF whose function remains uncertain. The V gene lost 0 bases and the J gene lost 3 bases, with 8 bases spanning the gap. There are 15 residues in the CDR3. For the CDR3, the DNA is TGCGCCAGCAGTCAATCGTGGAGGGACACCGGGGAGCTGTTTTTT. The encoded protein is CASSQSWRDTGELFF.

This sequence joins TRBV10-3 and TRBJ2-2, with D perhaps TRBD2 (6 bases). Germline lookup yields CDR1 ENHRY and CDR2 SYGVKD. This CDR3 is built from 15 residues. The V end lost 6 bases, the J end lost 4 bases, and 15 bases lay between the germline ends. The CDR3 region has the DNA TGTGCCATCAGCCGGGAGTCCACCCCCACCGGGGAGCTGTTTTTT. Its translation is CAISRESTPTGELFF.

This clone was seen just once. V gene TRBV5-4 combines with J gene TRBJ1-2; D unresolved. Trimming stripped 1 base from V and 8 bases from J, with 18 bases between. Germline V gene sequence: CDR1 SGHNT, CDR2 YYREEE (reference sequence). The length of the CDR3 is 15 residues. The CDR3 is CASSLWAGSPRGYTF. The CDR3 bases are TGTGCCAGCAGCTTGTGGGCGGGCAGTCCTAGGGGCTACACCTTC. Combining the CDR3 with reference TRBV5-4 and TRBJ1-2 gives the whole variable domain ETGVTQSPTHLIKTRGQQVTLRCSSQSGHNTVSWYQQALGQGPQFIFQYYREEENGRGNFPPRFSGLQFPNYSSELNVNALELDDSALYLCASSLWAGSPRGYTFGSGTRLTVV.

This clone was counted a single time. V gene TRBV27 combines with J gene TRBJ1-3; D ambiguous. This CDR3 comprises 16 residues. Germline loops: CDR1 MNHEY, CDR2 SMNVEV (reference sequence). V was shortened by 5 bases and J by 2 bases, with 16 bases between the two germline ends. This CDR3 is CASSPAGYGAGNTIYF. Here the CDR3 DNA reads TGTGCCAGCAGTCCTGCGGGGTATGGTGCTGGAAACACCATATATTTT.

On this clone: Other DNA variants within this sample encode the same CDR3. The chain carries TRBV7-5 and TRBJ1-3; the D call of TRBD1 is as the table states it, not checked on the DNA. TRBV7-5 is noted as a pseudogene. CDR3 length: 15 residues. The CDR3 is CVRSFPRGNGNTIYF. CDR3 in DNA: TGTGTCAGAAGCTTCCCAAGGGGAAACGGAAACACCATATATTTT.

The chain joins TRBV28 to TRBJ1-1; TRBD1 might be the D (5 bases). The V and J ends lost 8 bases and 8 bases respectively, with 18 bases between them. This CDR3 spans 13 amino acids. Germline values: CDR1 MDHEN, CDR2 SYDVKM. This chain's CDR3 is CASRPGSMQEAFF. The CDR3 bases are TGTGCCAGCCGGCCAGGGTCGATGCAGGAAGCTTTCTTT.

In this sample, this clone turned up a few times. CDR3 amino acids: CAISPTGPITDTQYF. As DNA, the CDR3 is TGTGCCATCAGTCCGACAGGTCCTATCACAGATACGCAGTATTTT. The chain combines TRBV10-3 with TRBJ2-3; possible D gene TRBD1, 6 bases. Germline CDR1 is ENHRY and CDR2 is SYGVKD. The CDR3 length is 15 residues. The ends were cut back, 5 bases at V and 2 bases at J, with 14 bases in the middle.

This clone was found once. The V gene is TRBV15, the J gene TRBJ1-6, with 11 bases aligning to TRBD1. CDR1 is LNHNV, CDR2 YYDKDF, per germline (reference sequence). The CDR3 spans 18 residues. The V and J ends lost 5 bases and 10 bases, in that order; junction bases with no gene match: 16. The CDR3 DNA reads TGTGCCACCAGCCCATTCACGGAGGGACAGGGGGTACAGTCACCCCTCCACTTT. It encodes CATSPFTEGQGVQSPLHF.

The chain is built from TRBV28 and TRBJ2-2; D may be TRBD2 (5 bases). Germline V gives CDR1 MDHEN, CDR2 SYDVKM. The CDR3 length is 12 residues. For the CDR3, the DNA is TGTGCTTCGGGGTTGGGCACCGGGGAGCTGTTTTTT. The encoded protein is CASGLGTGELFF.

V gene TRBV25-1 combines with J gene TRBJ1-2; 7 nucleotides agree with TRBD1. This CDR3 contains 12 residues. Germline trimming cut 8 bases from V and 10 bases from J; bases unmatched to any gene: 10. Germline values: CDR1 MGHDK, CDR2 SYGVNS. The CDR3 region is CASRGQSAPYTF. DNA for the CDR3: TGTGCCAGCCGGGGACAGAGCGCTCCCTACACCTTC.

The J gene is TRBJ2-7, the V gene TRBV28, with 9 bases matching TRBD1. V was clipped by 4 bases and J by 3 bases; unmatched bases: 10. This CDR3 has 16 amino acids. Germline values: CDR1 MDHEN, CDR2 SYDVKM. CDR3 in amino acids: CASSSPGTGKVYEQYF. DNA for the CDR3: TGTGCCAGCAGTTCTCCGGGGACAGGGAAGGTCTACGAGCAGTACTTC.

Only a few counts were recorded for this clone. V gene TRBV4-1 combines with J gene TRBJ2-1; the D gene is possibly TRBD1 (6 bases). Germline CDR1 reads MGHRA; CDR2 reads YSYEKL. The V and J ends lost 8 bases and 3 bases respectively, with 17 bases between them. The CDR3 has 15 residues. This CDR3 is CASLAGQGSYNEQFF. Written as DNA, the CDR3 is TGCGCCAGCCTAGCTGGGCAGGGGAGCTACAATGAGCAGTTCTTC.

The rearrangement links TRBV27 to TRBJ1-1; the match to TRBD1 covers 8 bases. Losses at the gene ends were 6 bases for V and 1 base for J; bases not matched to a gene: 7. In germline, CDR1 is MNHEY, CDR2 SMNVEV (reference sequence). The CDR3 has 15 amino acids. CDR3 sequence: CASSSAGGRNTEAFF. DNA of the CDR3: TGTGCCAGCAGCTCCGCAGGGGGCCGGAACACTGAAGCTTTCTTT.

This clone was detected only once. The chain employs TRBV18 and TRBJ1-2, with 10 positions matching TRBD1. The CDR3 extends over 16 amino acids. Germline V gene sequence: CDR1 KGHSH, CDR2 LQKENI. The J segment lost 2 bases and the V segment lost 2 bases, leaving 5 bases of the junction unmatched. CDR3 sequence (DNA): TGTGCCAGCTCACCAGGCGGGACAGGGGACAACTATGGCTACACCTTC. Translated, it gives CASSPGGTGDNYGYTF.

V usage is TRBV5-6 and J usage is TRBJ2-7; 8 nucleotides line up with TRBD2. Germline loops: CDR1 SGHDT, CDR2 YYEEEE. V gave up 2 bases and J gave up 3 bases; unmatched junction bases: 4. The CDR3 length is 14 residues. The CDR3 DNA follows: TGTGCCAGCAGCTTAGCGGGAGTGGGCTACGAGCAGTACTTC. It translates to CASSLAGVGYEQYF.

This chain connects TRBV7-2 to TRBJ1-3, with 7 bases fitting TRBD1. This CDR3 region has 15 residues. V gave up 3 bases and J gave up 2 bases; unmatched junction bases: 4. Looked up from germline, CDR1 is SGHTA and CDR2 is FQGNSA. The CDR3 reads CASSFRTGPGNTIYF. CDR3 DNA: TGTGCCAGCAGCTTCCGGACAGGCCCTGGAAACACCATATATTTT.

This clone was counted a single time. An end of the junction does not agree with germline; a read error may underlie this. The rearrangement uses TRBV7-9 and TRBJ1-2, with TRBD1 identical over 9 bases. Per germline, CDR1 SEHNR and CDR2 FQNEAQ (reference sequence). CDR3 size: 16 residues. This chain's CDR3 is CSSSSFMGQGNYGYTF. Written as DNA, the CDR3 is TGTTCCAGCAGCTCATTCATGGGACAGGGAAACTATGGCTACACCTTC. The full variable domain, completed using reference TRBV7-9 and TRBJ1-2, is DTGVSQNPRHKITKRGQNVTFRCDPISEHNRLYWYRQTLGQGPEFLTYFQNEAQLEKSRLLSDRFSAERPKGSFSTLEIQRTEQGDSAMYLCSSSSFMGQGNYGYTFGSGTRLTVV.

The chain joins TRBV5-1 to TRBJ2-1, with D possibly TRBD1 on 6 matching bases. CDR1 is SGHRS and CDR2 is YFSETQ in the germline V gene. This CDR3 contains 16 residues. Trimming took off 0 bases at V and 5 bases at J, with 15 bases between the two ends. CDR3 nucleotide sequence: TGCGCCAGCAGCTTGGGGGACGGGACAAATAACAATGAGCAGTTCTTC. Translation: CASSLGDGTNNNEQFF.